Shown below are 5 T cell receptor beta chains from a single sample sequenced in a study of T cells in Graves' hyperthyroidism and ophthalmopathy. RNA transcripts yielded amplified TCR beta CDR3 regions. TCR CDR3 regions were first amplified by RT-PCR with HTBI primers. TCRdb ran MiXCR on the multiplex PCR reads and lists one entry per CDR3 protein. This repertoire shows more than 300,000 distinct CDR3 sequences, approximately 17% found once; its top ten account for 40%. Source material: blood. The receptors were sampled from a man between 18 and 35 years old with Graves' ophthalmopathy.

This clonotype was recorded at least ten times. The J gene is TRBJ2-5, the V gene TRBV28, with D perhaps TRBD1 (6 bases). Per germline, CDR1 MDHEN and CDR2 SYDVKM. This CDR3 has 15 residues. V dropped 5 bases and J dropped 3 bases, with 16 bases sitting between them. The CDR3, as DNA: TGTGCCAGCAGTGCCTTGGGACACGAGGAAGAGACCCAGTACTTC. It codes for CASSALGHEEETQYF. Full variable domain (remainder filled in from reference TRBV28 and TRBJ2-5): DVKVTQSSRYLVKRTGEKVFLECVQDMDHENMFWYRQDPGLGLRLIYFSYDVKMKEKGDIPEGYSVSREKKERFSLILESASTNQTSMYLCASSALGHEEETQYFGPGTRLLVL.

This clonotype was picked up a small number of times. V and J are TRBV6-5 and TRBJ2-2, with 9 bases matching TRBD2. There are 15 residues in the CDR3. Trimming cost V 2 bases and J 5 bases; bases outside gene matches: 3. Looked up from germline, CDR1 is MNHEY and CDR2 is SVGAGI. DNA for the CDR3: TGTGCCAGCAGTTACCAGGCGGGGGGGACCGGGGAGCTGTTTTTT. Amino acids: CASSYQAGGTGELFF.

This clonotype was counted a single time. The DNA of the CDR3 is TGTGCCAGCAGTGAAAGTAGCGGGGGGGAGACCCAGTACTTC. It encodes CASSESSGGETQYF. J is TRBJ2-5 and V is TRBV6-4, with 10 bases lining up with TRBD2. The germline V gene has CDR1 MRHNA and CDR2 SNTAGT. Trimming cost V 3 bases and J 5 bases; bases outside gene matches: 3. CDR3 length: 14 amino acids.

This clonotype was seen ten or more times. This chain links TRBV13 with TRBJ1-4, with D unclear. Trimming left V 4 bases short and J 0 bases short, with 12 bases between. The germline V gene encodes CDR1 PRHDT and CDR2 FYEKMQ (reference sequence). The CDR3 is made up of 16 amino acids. CDR3 in amino acids: CASSWQLRATNEKLFF. In DNA, the CDR3 is TGTGCCAGCAGCTGGCAGCTCCGAGCAACTAATGAAAAACTGTTTTTT.

This clonotype was seen repeatedly, ten times or more. The chain joins TRBV27 to TRBJ2-7; maybe TRBD1 (5 bases). V was clipped by 5 bases and J by 2 bases, with 10 bases between them. Germline assignment: CDR1 MNHEY and CDR2 SMNVEV (reference sequence). This CDR3 has 13 amino acids. The chain's CDR3 is CASSDRQTYEQYF. DNA for the CDR3: TGTGCCAGCAGTGACAGACAGACCTACGAGCAGTACTTC.